These T cell receptor beta chains were read from a single sample in a study of shared clonotypes between healthy human individuals. Some clones are missing from TCRdb's copy, which holds only in-frame ones; the method was immunoSEQ multiplex PCR. Here the sample spans more than 850,000 clones, roughly 74% being singletons. The sequenced material came from memory CD4+ T cells from PBMCs. The origin of the receptors is a man younger than 35 in good health. Some clones in this sample may be carry-over from other donors' samples. The conserved cysteine and the conserved F or W are not part of the CDR3 here.

v_call,j_call,cdr3_aa
TRBV2,TRBJ1-1,ASSGGQGAENTEAF
TRBV27,TRBJ1-2,ASSLHDKGFGYT
TRBV11-2,TRBJ2-7,ASSQRGLSYEQY
TRBV29-1,TRBJ2-3,SVVPAGTDTQY
TRBV11-2,TRBJ1-1,ASSLVGEEKAF
TRBV5-1,TRBJ2-3,ASSPSDRDTQY
TRBV6-6,TRBJ1-1,ASSYFSSDTEAF
TRBV2,TRBJ1-2,ASSSPGEMNYGYT
TRBV30,TRBJ2-7,AWSTSGLSYEQY
TRBV2,TRBJ2-2,ASSVLLNTGELF
TRBV7-9,TRBJ2-7,ASSFRGDEQY
TRBV5-1,TRBJ2-5,ASSADQETQY
TRBV5-1,TRBJ2-7,ASSLGQIPTYEQY
TRBV5-4,TRBJ2-3,ASSLGQITDTQY
TRBV9,TRBJ2-1,ASSVGGLAGGVADEQF
TRBV9,TRBJ2-3,ASSASTDTQY